The clone carrying this T cell receptor (beta chain) was seen repeatedly, ten times or more. The V end lost 3 bases, the J end lost 6 bases, and 9 bases lay between the germline ends. The CDR3 length is 12 residues. Germline V CDR1 and CDR2: MDHEN, SYDVKM. Investigators prepared the TCR beta libraries by applying iRepertoire HTBI primers and Arm-PCR of CDR3 regions. TCRdb redid the calling of the multiplex PCR reads with MiXCR, one entry per CDR3 protein. This sample has 400,000 to 550,000 distinct CDR3 sequences, with 15% found just once. The time point was: newly diagnosed GD, antithyroid drugs for less than 3 months. There was RNA extracted from PBMCs, and the TCR library was made from it. This entry belongs to a study of regulatory T cells in long-lasting Graves disease. This sample also appeared in a second study, on T cells in Graves' hyperthyroidism and ophthalmopathy. That publication notes: First-round RT-PCR of the TCR CDR3 relied on the HTBI primer set.

The material was peripheral blood mononuclear cells (PBMCs), obtained at new diagnosis, from a patient treated with antithyroid drugs. The chain carries TRBV28 and TRBJ2-7; D unclear. This clonotype was sampled from a woman aged 25-40 years with Graves disease. DNA for the CDR3: TGTGCCAGCAGTTTTCTCCGCTCCGAGCAGTACTTC. Translating it yields CASSFLRSEQYF.